This T cell receptor (beta chain) derives from a study of T cells in Graves' hyperthyroidism and ophthalmopathy. Study-wide results and caveats: Ophthalmopathy cases were set apart from stable hyperthyroidism by a 13 V-J model.

This clonotype showed up many times. The antigen remains unidentified. RNA transcripts were the template for amplifying TCR beta CDR3 regions. Carried out on the TCR CDR3, a first-round RT-PCR used the HTBI primer set. MiXCR, applied by TCRdb to the multiplex PCR reads, yields one record per CDR3 protein. The repertoire includes about 500,000 distinct CDR3 sequences, 40% to 50% of them detected once, and 35% to 50% sits in the top ten. Germline-derived CDR1 and CDR2 are SGHRS and YFSETQ. CDR3 size: 14 residues. Trimming removed 5 bases from V and 3 bases from J, with 14 bases in between. The sample consisted of peripheral blood or thyroid tissue (not recorded which). The clonotype was recovered from an adult woman with Graves' disease, either hyperthyroidism or ophthalmopathy (not recorded which). This sequence joins TRBV5-1 and TRBJ1-1; possible D gene TRBD1, 6 bases. CDR3 DNA: TGCGCCAGCAGGCCGGGAGGGGGGTACACTGAAGCTTTCTTT. Its protein is CASRPGGGYTEAFF. The full variable domain, its missing parts supplied by reference TRBV5-1 and TRBJ1-1, is KAGVTQTPRYLIKTRGQQVTLSCSPISGHRSVSWYQQTPGQGLQFLFEYFSETQRNKGNFPGRFSGRQFSNSRSEMNVSTLELGDSALYLCASRPGGGYTEAFFGQGTRLTVV.